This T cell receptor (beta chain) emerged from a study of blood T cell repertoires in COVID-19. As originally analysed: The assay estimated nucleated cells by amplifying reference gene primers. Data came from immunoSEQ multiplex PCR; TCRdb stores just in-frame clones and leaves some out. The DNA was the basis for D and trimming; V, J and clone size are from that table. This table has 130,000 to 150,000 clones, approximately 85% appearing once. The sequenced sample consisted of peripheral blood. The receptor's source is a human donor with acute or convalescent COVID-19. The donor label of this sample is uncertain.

The CDR3 sequence is CASSQASLAGIETQYF. The DNA of the CDR3 is TGTGCCAGCAGCCAAGCTAGCCTAGCGGGAATCGAGACCCAGTACTTC. The chain uses TRBV14 and TRBJ2-5, with 9 bases lining up with TRBD2. In germline, CDR1 is SGHDN, CDR2 FVKESK. V trimming: 1 base; J trimming: 5 bases; junction bases outside the gene matches: 8. CDR3 length equals 16 residues.